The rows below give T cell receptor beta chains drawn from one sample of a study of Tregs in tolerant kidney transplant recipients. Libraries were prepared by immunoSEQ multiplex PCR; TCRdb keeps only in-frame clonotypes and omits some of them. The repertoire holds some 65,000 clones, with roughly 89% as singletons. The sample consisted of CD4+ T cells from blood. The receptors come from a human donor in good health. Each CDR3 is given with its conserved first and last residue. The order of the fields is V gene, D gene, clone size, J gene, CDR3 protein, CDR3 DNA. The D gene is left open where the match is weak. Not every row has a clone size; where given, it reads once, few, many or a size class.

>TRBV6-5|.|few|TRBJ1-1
CASSGDGNTEAFF
TGTGCCAGCAGTGGGGACGGGAACACTGAAGCTTTCTTT
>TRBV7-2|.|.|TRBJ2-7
CASSHPPQTYEQYF
TGTGCCAGCAGCCACCCACCCCAGACCTACGAGCAGTACTTC
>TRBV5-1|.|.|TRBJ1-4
CASSLKQGREKLFF
TGCGCCAGCAGCTTAAAACAGGGCCGCGAAAAACTGTTTTTT
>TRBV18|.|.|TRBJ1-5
CASSPKQGPHF
TGTGCCAGCTCACCAAAACAGGGCCCGCATTTT
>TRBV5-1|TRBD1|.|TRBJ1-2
CASSTNVGQGASYGYTF
TGCGCCAGCAGCACCAACGTGGGACAGGGCGCTTCCTATGGCTACACCTTC
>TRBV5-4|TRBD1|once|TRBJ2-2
CASSLAGTGVGELFF
TGTGCCAGCAGCTTGGCCGGGACAGGGGTCGGGGAGCTGTTTTTT
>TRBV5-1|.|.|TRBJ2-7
CASSRGGDTSSYEQYF
TGCGCCAGCAGTCGGGGTGGCGACACCAGCTCCTACGAGCAGTACTTC
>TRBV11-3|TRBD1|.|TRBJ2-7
CASSSDRGLNEQYF
TGTGCCAGCAGCTCGGACAGGGGGCTGAACGAGCAGTACTTC
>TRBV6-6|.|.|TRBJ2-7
CASSQGGIHEQYF
TGTGCCAGTTCCCAGGGGGGTATCCACGAGCAGTACTTC
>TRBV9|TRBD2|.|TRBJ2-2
CASSVGTPGLAGAHTGELFF
TGTGCCAGCAGCGTAGGAACCCCGGGACTAGCGGGAGCCCACACCGGGGAGCTGTTTTTT
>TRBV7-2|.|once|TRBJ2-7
CASSSAPGQHYEQYF
TGTGCCAGCAGTTCAGCACCGGGACAACACTACGAGCAGTACTTC
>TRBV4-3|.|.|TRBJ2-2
CASSPDGELFF
TGCGCCAGCAGCCCGGACGGGGAGCTGTTTTTT
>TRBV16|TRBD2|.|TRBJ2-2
CASSPLAGGDTGELFF
TGTGCCAGCAGCCCTCTAGCGGGAGGCGACACCGGGGAGCTGTTTTTT
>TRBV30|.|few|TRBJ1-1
CAWSLNPREGTEAFF
TGTGCCTGGAGCCTAAATCCTCGTGAGGGCACTGAAGCTTTCTTT
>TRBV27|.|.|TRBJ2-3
CASGSTDTQYF
TGTGCCAGCGGCTCCACAGATACGCAGTATTTT
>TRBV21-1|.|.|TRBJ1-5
CASSNYGSNSNQPQHF
TGTGCCAGCAGCAATTATGGCAGCAATAGCAATCAGCCCCAGCATTTT
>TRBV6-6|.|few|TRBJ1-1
CASSYSDTEAFF
TGTGCCAGCAGTTATTCGGACACTGAAGCTTTCTTT
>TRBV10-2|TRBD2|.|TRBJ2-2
CASKTSGGPRELFF
TGCGCCAGCAAGACTAGCGGGGGGCCTCGGGAGCTGTTTTTT
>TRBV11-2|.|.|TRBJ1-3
CASSFGSIPGNTIYF
TGTGCCAGCAGCTTCGGAAGTATTCCTGGAAACACCATATATTTT
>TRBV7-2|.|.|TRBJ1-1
CASSRGVRTEAFF
TGTGCCAGCAGCCGCGGGGTGAGGACTGAAGCTTTCTTT
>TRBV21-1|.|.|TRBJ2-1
CASSKVDPDSTYNEQFF
TGTGCCAGCAGCAAAGTAGACCCGGACTCGACCTACAATGAGCAGTTCTTC
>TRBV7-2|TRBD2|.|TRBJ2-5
CASSHRLAGGPIVETQYF
TGTGCCAGCAGCCACCGACTAGCGGGGGGGCCGATTGTGGAGACCCAGTACTTC
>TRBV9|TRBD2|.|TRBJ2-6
CASSLFSGANSGANVLTF
TGTGCCAGCAGCTTATTCAGCGGGGCCAACTCTGGGGCCAACGTCCTGACTTTC
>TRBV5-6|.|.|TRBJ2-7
CASSRPPSYEQYF
TGTGCCAGCAGCCGGCCCCCATCCTACGAGCAGTACTTC
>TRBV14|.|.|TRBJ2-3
CASSQGTGQATDTQYF
TGTGCCAGCAGCCAAGGGACCGGACAAGCCACAGATACGCAGTATTTT
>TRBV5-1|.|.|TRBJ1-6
CASSLGGLYNSPLHF
TGCGCCAGCAGCTTGGGAGGTCTCTATAATTCACCCCTCCACTTT
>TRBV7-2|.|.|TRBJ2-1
CASSLSAGNIYNEQFF
TGTGCCAGCAGCTTATCTGCGGGGAATATCTACAATGAGCAGTTCTTC
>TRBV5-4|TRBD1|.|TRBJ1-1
CASSRGPQGQTEAFF
TGTGCCAGCAGCAGGGGGCCACAGGGGCAGACTGAAGCTTTCTTT
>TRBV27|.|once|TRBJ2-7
CASSPLVSGAYEQYF
TGTGCCAGCAGTCCCCTCGTATCAGGGGCATACGAGCAGTACTTC
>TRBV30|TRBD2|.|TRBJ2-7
CAWTRGAYEQYF
TGTGCCTGGACTCGGGGGGCCTACGAGCAGTACTTC
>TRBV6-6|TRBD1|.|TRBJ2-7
CASSYSPGQYYEQYF
TGTGCCAGCAGTTACTCCCCGGGACAGTACTACGAGCAGTACTTC